One T cell receptor beta chain is described in this entry. This clone's antigen is unknown. No qualities accompany the bases; no much larger clone lies one base away. Library method: the immunoSEQ multiplex PCR assay. A mixture of 60 forward primers for TCR Vbeta segments and 13 reverse primers for TCR Jbeta segments was used in the multiplex PCR. Amplification of the CDR3 region of rearranged TCR beta genes was performed with a multiplex PCR assay on genomic DNA. On the Illumina HiSeq System, the amplified TCR beta libraries were sequenced as 87-base-pair reads. The authors processed their data as follows. Across the 700 or so repertoires, a later analysis counted about 81 million unique TCR beta chains, some 11 million of which were shared by at least two donors. A nearest-neighbor algorithm error-corrected the raw reads and collapsed the reads into unique sequences, merging closely related sequences to remove PCR and sequencing errors. To assign V, D and J gene segments, CDR3 sequences were aligned to IMGT reference sequences. For a sequence to be retained, at least a six-nucleotide match to both a V gene segment and a J gene segment was required. Rearrangements were called productive when the CDR3 lacked stop codons and stayed in frame with V and J; all others were non-productive. Following IMGT convention, CDR3 was defined as the stretch from the second conserved V-encoded cysteine up to the conserved J-encoded phenylalanine. Sequences without an unambiguous match to a single V gene segment were excluded from the earlier analysis of approximately 600 of the donors. In an earlier analysis of around 590 of the donors, a V segment was called functional when productive rearrangements were above 56.7%, and segregating when the standard deviation between donors exceeded 5%. To diagnose cytomegalovirus status from the catalog of TCR beta chain sequences, a statistical classification framework was built. In a later analysis, TCR nucleotide sequences were compared against IMGT/GENE-DB human TR gene sequences so that V and J genes could be assigned. The TCRdist pipeline was used in a later analysis to assign CDR3 sequences and most-parsimonious VDJ recombination scenarios. In a later analysis, each TCR beta chain was defined by its CDR3 amino acid sequence together with its V-gene family, and reads without a unique V-gene family were excluded. In a later analysis, some 600 highly shared, low-generation-probability nucleotide sequences were removed to address suspected cross-contamination and a sequencing artifact. A later analysis calculated a clonal expansion index for each public chain from normalized within-repertoire ranks of inferred template counts. In a later analysis, generation probabilities were computed using a VDJ recombination model fitted to out-of-frame rearrangements, and the results were checked against IGoR. In a later analysis, TCR-TCR, TCR-HLA and TCR-CMV co-occurrence was scored with hypergeometric tests, and a repertoire-size bias correction was applied to TCR pairs. To estimate false discovery rates, a later analysis permuted the HLA or CMV assignments 20 times. In a later analysis, co-occurring TCRs were grouped with DBSCAN, and TCRdist sequence similarity was added when clustering was performed within HLA-allele-positive subsets. For co-occurrence clustering, repertoires with fewer than 30,000 or more than 120,000 public chains were excluded, along with roughly five repertoires with anomalous nucleotide sharing. As stored in TCRdb, this immuneACCESS dataset retains in-frame rearrangements with V and J assigned. A fraction of the clones does not appear; measured against another copy, unresolved V genes explain less than half of the discrepancy, and the remainder lacks a known reason. V and J calls and clone size are copied from that table; D and trimming were computed from the DNA. The sample table records approximately 160,000 clones; about 80% of these occur just once. The ten largest clones capture 9% to 10% of the sample.

The data derive from a study of cytomegalovirus exposure and HLA in healthy donors (TCRdb year 2017). About the full investigation: An earlier analysis of fewer than 750 of the donors reported approximately 260 Gb of sequence data and around 120 million unique TCR beta sequences obtained from 180 million or so T cells. Roughly 5 DR-DQ haplotypes were handled as single units for association and clustering, since linkage in the cohort was strong. Both class I and class II loci were covered by HLA typing, at four-digit resolution. A later analysis re-analyzed previously published TCR beta repertoires from several hundred donors and added high-resolution HLA genotyping to study TCR occurrence patterns. Every discovery cohort repertoire had been produced on one sequencing platform. An early release that covered about 600 HLA-typed donors contained around 330 gigabases of sequencing data and approximately 85 million unique TCR sequences. Rather than using new phenotypic data, the later analysis identified candidate immune exposures from TCR beta sequences and from how often those sequences occurred across donors. A later genetic analysis took genome-wide SNP genotypes for about 60% of the roughly 670 donors and used that subset as a discovery cohort. The study used immunosequencing to profile the T cell repertoires of approximately 630 subjects and linked those repertoires to cytomegalovirus serostatus. The genetic ancestry cluster associated with self-reported Caucasian donors included 81% of the 300 to 400 genotyped donors. In addition to the first cohort of 666 subjects, a separate validation cohort of 100 to 150 different subjects was used. The aim of the study was to test whether cataloging public T cell receptors could identify signatures of past pathogen exposure. The number of typed donors differed by locus: about 629-630 for A, B, C, DRB1 and DQB1; 500 to 550 for DQA1; approximately 600 for DPA1; and about 470 for DPB1. On average, about 200,000 unique TCR beta nucleotide sequences were sequenced per donor among a few hundred genotyped donors of the cohort, with approximately 18% of those sequences being non-productive. Donor age, sex, ethnicity and CMV serostatus were compiled alongside the repertoire data. An earlier analysis of around 580 of the donors used high-throughput TCR beta sequencing to judge whether each TCR beta V gene segment behaved as functional or pseudogenic. To predict cytomegalovirus infection status, the study brought together high-throughput TCR immunosequencing, statistical association of individual TCRs with disease status, and machine learning.

The cohort comprised approximately 700 healthy bone marrow donors. All cohort members were sampled while nominally healthy, although unrecorded immune exposures were likely present. The donor tested CMV seropositive, placing the donor among the 289 seropositive members of the cohort. Each donor provided a peripheral blood sample, and peripheral blood mononuclear cells were used for TCR beta sequencing. The Qiagen DNeasy Blood Extraction Kit was used to extract genomic DNA from the blood cell samples. Broader findings and caveats from the paper: The study gave a list of some 150 TCR beta chains associated with cytomegalovirus. The sequencing pipeline was judged likely to have produced a cluster of highly shared sequence variants as a technical artifact. Because the 87-base-pair reads could not distinguish some IMGT-functional V segments, including TRBV6-2 and TRBV6-3, those segments were excluded. Immune exposure information for the cohort was limited to CMV serostatus. The authors suggested that the approach could potentially be generalized to other disease states and immunological phenotypes. In a later analysis, the rate of TCR association differed among HLA loci, with DRB1 alleles having the most associated TCRs and HLA-C alleles having the fewest. The cohort was sequenced for TCR beta chains only, and without alpha or paired-chain data the features that could be detected were limited. When HLA alleles, especially DR and DQ, strongly co-occurred, attributing TCR associations to individual alleles was difficult. A later analysis found that most CMV-associated TCR beta chains appeared HLA-restricted, with HLA associations seemingly driven largely by CMV exposure. A later genetic analysis associated a missense DCLRE1C variant with V-gene and J-gene trimming of TCR beta chains, and an independent cohort replicated the association. Because counts were too low, roughly 16 rarely observed V segments, including chromosome 9 orphons, were left out of the earlier analysis of about 620 of the donors. A further reported finding was that TCR beta sequences accurately predicted the HLA-A and HLA-B alleles for most subjects in the first cohort. A later analysis reported that several top co-occurrence clusters appeared linked to parvovirus B19, influenza, CMV and Epstein-Barr virus. Correlated functional status among segregating V segments might reflect linkage disequilibrium, but an unknown experimental factor could not be ruled out. In vitro tests confirmed that a few of the cytomegalovirus-associated TCR beta chains recognize cytomegalovirus antigens. Compared with the approximately 670-donor mean, donors in an Asian-associated ancestry cluster had fewer N-insertions in productive TCRs, according to a later genetic analysis. Because some donors lacked HLA typing at each locus, the association tests relied only on the typed subset. The presence/absence analyses assumed that sequencing depth was roughly uniform across donors, and that assumption may not be true. In a later analysis, over 15,000 TCR beta sequences were associated with specific HLA alleles at a false discovery rate of 0.05. In an earlier analysis of 587 of the donors, most TCR beta V segments appeared in productive rearrangements about 87% or about 30% of the time, broadly matching IMGT annotations. In both the original and validation cohorts, the classifier was reported to diagnose cytomegalovirus status with high specificity and sensitivity. In a later analysis, HLA-associated TCR beta chains were found to be more clonally expanded and to have lower generation probabilities than equally common non-associated chains. Across donors, most TCR sequences were observed very rarely, whereas some public TCRs were present in many individuals.

CDR3 length: 14 amino acids, cysteine to phenylalanine. Of the read, only the CDR3 DNA is kept; its 42 bases are in frame from base 1. V is shortened by 6 bases, J by 4 bases, and the region joining them spans 15 bases. CDR1 and CDR2, per the germline V gene, are MNHEY and SVGAGI. The sequence was obtained from a young man in good health and CMV-seropositive. Recombination connected TRBV6-5 to TRBJ1-2, with TRBD1 tentatively as D gene (5 bases match). Sequenced: PBMCs. CDR3 protein: CASSRTQGGYGYTF. The sequence in DNA is TGTGCCAGCAGCCGGACTCAGGGAGGCTATGGCTACACCTTC.